The clone carrying this T cell receptor beta chain showed up many times. The V and J ends lost 3 bases and 5 bases respectively, with 11 bases between them. CDR1 and CDR2 (germline): WSHSY, SAAADI. This CDR3 is built from 13 residues. Researchers attached unique molecular identifiers to individual cDNA molecules. TCRdb recomputed calls from the 5' RACE reads with MiXCR, one row per CDR3 protein. Of 50,000 to 55,000 distinct CDR3 sequences in the sample, around 8.4% were seen once. These data originate in a study of early T cells in non-severe SARS-CoV-2 infection. The sequenced sample was whole blood. This sequence was found in an adult who was a healthcare worker with PCR-confirmed SARS-CoV-2 infection or an uninfected control (not recorded which). The V and J genes are TRBV10-2 and TRBJ2-7; the D is unclear. CDR3 DNA sequence: TGCGCCAGCAGTGACCAGCGCCGGGACGAGCAGTACTTC. This sequence encodes CASSDQRRDEQYF.